The source of this TCR beta chain is a study of vaccination and CD4 T cells after COVID-19. Study in general: Six males and four females constituted the convalescent cohort, two of whom were Hispanic. From HCoV-229E, HCoV-OC43, HCoV-NL63 and SARS-CoV-2, overlapping spike peptides were used to stimulate the cells. Overall study findings and caveats: Among reactive clones from convalescent patients, a median roughly 88% appeared only post-vaccination.

Note on this clonotype: Its antigen is as yet unknown.

As to treatment: approximately 10-day PBMC culture with coronavirus spike peptide pools or control peptides (ViraFEST assay). Germline-derived CDR1 and CDR2 are MNHEY and SMNVEV (reference sequence). Trimming took 3 bases from V and 1 from J; bases not matched to a gene: 1. The CDR3 sequence is 14 residues long. Sequenced with the Oncomine TCR Beta short-read assay was DNA taken from cultured CD4+ T cells. The authors extracted genomic DNA from cultured CD4+ T cells. One entry per CDR3 protein results from TCRdb running MiXCR on the PCR reads. The table shows around 18,000 distinct CDR3 sequences, with about a third occurring only once.

The sequence was obtained from a human donor who received a COVID-19 vaccine. The V and J genes are TRBV27 and TRBJ2-3, with 7 bases fitting TRBD2. The sample consisted of CD4+ T cells from blood, cultured in vitro, taken before SARS-CoV-2 vaccination. CDR3: CASSFAGGTDTQYF. DNA for the CDR3: TGTGCCAGCAGTTTCGCGGGGGGCACAGATACGCAGTATTTT.